Listed below are T cell receptor beta chains from one sample, sequenced in a study of long-term antiretroviral therapy in people with HIV. Measured with immunoSEQ multiplex PCR; TCRdb has only the in-frame clones, and not every one. The profile shows 34,000 or so clones, roughly 84% of them singletons. Source: unsorted PBMCs, taken 2.8 years before starting antiretroviral therapy. The origin of the receptors is a woman in her 30s with HIV. The conserved cysteine and the conserved F or W are not part of the CDR3 here. The size field is filled for only some rows; it gives once, few, many or a size class.

size: NA; J: TRBJ2-7; V: TRBV19; CDR3: ASSTLLTYEQY
size: NA; J: TRBJ1-1; V: TRBV5-1; CDR3: ASSTTGGKGTEAF
size: NA; J: TRBJ2-2; V: TRBV7-8; CDR3: ASSPRLAGGSTGELF
size: NA; J: TRBJ2-1; V: TRBV19; CDR3: ASSPGLANRDRSLIEQF
size: few; J: TRBJ1-1; V: TRBV15; CDR3: ATSLGQGALTEAF
size: NA; J: TRBJ1-1; V: TRBV2; CDR3: ASTPSRMADSAAF
size: once; J: TRBJ2-6; V: TRBV5-6; CDR3: ASSLGSLSGANVLT
size: NA; J: TRBJ1-4; V: TRBV2; CDR3: ASSRGTNEKLF
size: NA; J: TRBJ2-5; V: TRBV2; CDR3: ASSYRDRAQETQY
size: NA; J: TRBJ1-1; V: TRBV30; CDR3: AWSFGNTEAF
size: NA; J: TRBJ1-5; V: TRBV10-3; CDR3: AISDEAFGAQH
size: NA; J: TRBJ1-2; V: TRBV10-1; CDR3: ASSEGSNYGYT
size: NA; J: TRBJ1-1; V: TRBV27; CDR3: ASSLNLNTEAF
size: NA; J: TRBJ1-2; V: TRBV10-3; CDR3: AISPNSDGYT
size: few; J: TRBJ2-6; V: TRBV2; CDR3: ASSLGRGTGANVLT
size: NA; J: TRBJ2-2; V: TRBV19; CDR3: ASSGRDGELF
size: few; J: TRBJ2-7; V: TRBV6-4; CDR3: ASSDPASLNTYEQY
size: few; J: TRBJ1-3; V: TRBV7-8; CDR3: ASSLKDRVY
size: NA; J: TRBJ1-6; V: TRBV21-1; CDR3: ASSKGDPGTTYNSPLH
size: NA; J: TRBJ2-1; V: TRBV27; CDR3: ASSLAGQEQF
size: NA; J: TRBJ2-1; V: TRBV5-6; CDR3: ASSFGPGGEQF
size: NA; J: TRBJ1-1; V: TRBV7-9; CDR3: ASSLAPLPTDTEAF
size: NA; J: TRBJ2-1; V: TRBV19; CDR3: ASSDYSGGANEQF
size: NA; J: TRBJ1-2; V: TRBV6-1; CDR3: ASNVPRGNYGYT
size: NA; J: TRBJ2-2; V: TRBV9; CDR3: ASSSPRRASELF
size: NA; J: TRBJ1-4; V: TRBV7-9; CDR3: ASSYLSAGLNEKLF
size: NA; J: TRBJ1-4; V: TRBV5-8; CDR3: ASTPGRARGEKLF
size: once; J: TRBJ2-7; V: TRBV6-6; CDR3: ASSVGGGYEQY
size: NA; J: TRBJ2-5; V: TRBV21-1; CDR3: ASSGPYRGLGETQY
size: NA; J: TRBJ2-5; V: TRBV28; CDR3: ASSLTEETQY
size: few; J: TRBJ1-4; V: TRBV5-6; CDR3: ASSSTGQGIRTNEKLF
size: NA; J: TRBJ2-7; V: TRBV27; CDR3: ASSSSYEQY
size: NA; J: TRBJ1-1; V: TRBV28; CDR3: ASSRSGTGGPGEAF
size: medium-sized; J: TRBJ1-4; V: TRBV18; CDR3: ASSSERSAGKLF
size: few; J: TRBJ1-2; V: TRBV2; CDR3: ASSGSVGTGFNYGYT
size: NA; J: TRBJ1-2; V: TRBV9; CDR3: ASSSTAGNLYGYT
size: once; J: TRBJ1-2; V: TRBV5-5; CDR3: ASSFTKTLGTGDYGYT
size: NA; J: TRBJ2-5; V: TRBV10-3; CDR3: AISESTGGPQY
size: NA; J: TRBJ2-2; V: TRBV30; CDR3: AWSVPRAGELF
size: NA; J: TRBJ1-1; V: TRBV5-1; CDR3: ASSLVGAGEPPPEAF
size: NA; J: TRBJ2-2; V: TRBV9; CDR3: ASSVGQGARNTGELF
size: once; J: TRBJ2-5; V: TRBV30; CDR3: AWSGSGGARETQY
size: few; J: TRBJ1-1; V: TRBV7-9; CDR3: ASSPSPRQNMNTEAF
size: few; J: TRBJ1-6; V: TRBV5-1; CDR3: ASSPDVFSPLH
size: NA; J: TRBJ2-7; V: TRBV7-2; CDR3: ASSLAWGSYEQY
size: few; J: TRBJ1-2; V: TRBV7-3; CDR3: ASGRSYGYT
size: NA; J: TRBJ2-4; V: TRBV19; CDR3: ASSIQGAKNIQY
size: NA; J: TRBJ2-3; V: TRBV2; CDR3: ASSRTSASTDTQY
size: NA; J: TRBJ1-1; V: TRBV7-8; CDR3: ASSLWDRVTEAF
size: NA; J: TRBJ2-5; V: TRBV28; CDR3: ASSLGQGRQETQY
size: NA; J: TRBJ2-2; V: TRBV23-1; CDR3: ASSHEKRGAGELF
size: once; J: TRBJ1-4; V: TRBV27; CDR3: ASGPTGGDEKLF
size: NA; J: TRBJ1-1; V: TRBV1; CDR3: TSSPGQGGTEAF
size: once; J: TRBJ2-1; V: TRBV7-6; CDR3: ASSLRGQGEYNEQF
size: NA; J: TRBJ1-2; V: TRBV21-1; CDR3: ASSALGVTNYGYT
size: NA; J: TRBJ2-3; V: TRBV9; CDR3: ASSVEGDTQY
size: few; J: TRBJ1-6; V: TRBV7-2; CDR3: ASSLLGSENSPLH
size: NA; J: TRBJ1-1; V: TRBV7-2; CDR3: ASGRPGGNTEAF